This entry lists 8 T cell receptor beta chains sequenced from one sample in a study of blood T cell repertoires in COVID-19. Only in-frame clones appear in the TCRdb table, and some are missing; sequencing was by immunoSEQ multiplex PCR. The sample yields under 250,000 clones, over 75% seen once. Sequenced sample: PBMCs or T cells enriched from blood (not recorded which). Receptors originate from a woman aged 50 to 60 with acute COVID-19.

The rearrangement links TRBV19 to TRBJ1-2, with D unresolved. V dropped 2 bases and J dropped 7 bases, with 11 bases sitting between them. Germline V gives CDR1 LNHDA, CDR2 SQIVND (reference sequence). The CDR3 contains 13 residues. The CDR3 DNA reads as TGTGCCAGTAGTATACTCGGGAAAGCTGGCTACACCTTC. Residues: CASSILGKAGYTF. The full variable domain, rest sourced from reference TRBV19 and TRBJ1-2, is DGGITQSPKYLFRKEGQNVTLSCEQNLNHDAMYWYRQDPGQGLRLIYYSQIVNDFQKGDIAEGYSVSREKKESFPLTVTSAQKNPTAFYLCASSILGKAGYTFGSGTRLTVV.

CDR3 sequence: CASSLRGATNEKLFF. The DNA for the CDR3 is TGTGCCAGCAGCCTAAGAGGAGCAACTAATGAAAAACTGTTTTTT. The gene calls are TRBV7-6 and TRBJ1-4, with D unclear. Germline V gene lookup returns CDR1 SGHVS and CDR2 FNYEAQ. This CDR3 region has 15 residues. V shed 5 bases and J shed 0 bases, with 10 bases lying between them.

The V gene is TRBV3-1 (or the pseudogene TRBV3-2), the J gene TRBJ1-1; the D gene is possibly TRBD1 (6 bases). The CDR3 runs to 15 residues. The germline V gene encodes CDR1 LGHDT and CDR2 YNNKEL (reference sequence). V lost 6 bases and J lost 3, with 17 bases in between. CDR3 loop: CASSQGQVVDTEAFF. The CDR3 nucleotides read TGTGCCAGCAGTCAGGGGCAGGTGGTGGACACTGAAGCTTTCTTT.

The chain carries TRBV5-1 and TRBJ2-3; TRBD2 matches 9 bases. Germline values: CDR1 SGHRS, CDR2 YFSETQ. This CDR3 comprises 16 residues. Unmatched junction bases numbered 5, after V lost 1 base and J lost 2 bases. The CDR3, as DNA: TGCGCCAGCAGCTTGATAGCGGGGGAGATCACAGATACGCAGTATTTT. Translation gives CASSLIAGEITDTQYF. The full variable domain, completed using reference TRBV5-1 and TRBJ2-3, is KAGVTQTPRYLIKTRGQQVTLSCSPISGHRSVSWYQQTPGQGLQFLFEYFSETQRNKGNFPGRFSGRQFSNSRSEMNVSTLELGDSALYLCASSLIAGEITDTQYFGPGTRLTVL.

This rearrangement joins TRBV12-3 or TRBV12-4 to TRBJ2-2, with D unclear. CDR3 length: 13 amino acids. V gave up 5 bases and J gave up 5 bases, with 9 bases separating them. For the CDR3, the DNA is TGTGCCAGCAGTCCGCAGTGGACCGGGGAGCTGTTTTTT. This encodes CASSPQWTGELFF.

This rearrangement joins TRBV19 to TRBJ1-2, with TRBD1 as a possible D gene (5 bases). V was shortened by 4 bases and J by 1 base, with 13 bases between the two germline ends. This CDR3 contains 15 residues. The germline CDR1 and CDR2 sequences are LNHDA and SQIVND (reference sequence). For the CDR3, the DNA is TGTGCCAGTAGTACCTCGGGCAGGGTTAACTATGGCTACACCTTC. Encoded protein: CASSTSGRVNYGYTF.

This clone was observed once. The genes are TRBV7-2 and TRBJ2-1; 8 positions match TRBD2. The ends lost 6 bases at V and 7 bases at J; junction bases unmatched: 14. CDR1 is SGHTA, CDR2 FQGNSA, per germline. The CDR3 totals 16 residues. The CDR3 here is CASRPVLGGGLNEQFF. In nucleotides, the CDR3 is TGTGCCAGCAGGCCAGTCCTTGGCGGGGGGTTAAATGAGCAGTTCTTC.

The rearrangement joins TRBV7-9 to TRBJ2-1, with 7 bases fitting TRBD1. V lost 1 base to trimming and J lost 4 bases; unmatched junction nucleotides: 4. Germline loops: CDR1 SEHNR, CDR2 FQNEAQ (reference sequence). The CDR3 totals 15 residues. The CDR3 bases are TGTGCCAGCAGCTTAGACGGGACAGCTTACAATGAGCAGTTCTTC. It specifies CASSLDGTAYNEQFF.